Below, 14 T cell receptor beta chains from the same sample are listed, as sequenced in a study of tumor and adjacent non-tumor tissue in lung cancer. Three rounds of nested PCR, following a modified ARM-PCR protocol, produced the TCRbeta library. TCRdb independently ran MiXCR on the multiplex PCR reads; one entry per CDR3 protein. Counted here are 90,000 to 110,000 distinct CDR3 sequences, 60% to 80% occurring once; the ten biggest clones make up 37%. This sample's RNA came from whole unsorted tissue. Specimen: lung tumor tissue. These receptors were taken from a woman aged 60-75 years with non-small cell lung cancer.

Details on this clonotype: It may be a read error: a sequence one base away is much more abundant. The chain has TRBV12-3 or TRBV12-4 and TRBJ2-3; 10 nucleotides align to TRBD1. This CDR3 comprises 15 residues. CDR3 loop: CASSFGDRGTDMQYF. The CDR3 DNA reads TGTGCCAGCAGTTTTGGGGACAGGGGCACAGATATGCAGTATTTT.

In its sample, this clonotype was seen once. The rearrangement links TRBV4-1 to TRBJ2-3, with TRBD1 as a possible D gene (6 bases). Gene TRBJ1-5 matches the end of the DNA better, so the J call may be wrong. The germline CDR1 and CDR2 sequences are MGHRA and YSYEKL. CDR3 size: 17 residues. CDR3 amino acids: CASSQGGARGGTDTQHF. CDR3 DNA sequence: TGCGCCAGCAGCCAAGGGGGGGCAAGGGGAGGCACAGATACGCAGCATTTT.

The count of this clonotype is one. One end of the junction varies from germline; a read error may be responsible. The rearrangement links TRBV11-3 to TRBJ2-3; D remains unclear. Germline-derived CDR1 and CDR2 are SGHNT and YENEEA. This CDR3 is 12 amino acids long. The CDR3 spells CASSLNTNTQYF. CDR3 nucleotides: TGTGCCAGCAGCCTAAACACAAATACGCAGTATTTT.

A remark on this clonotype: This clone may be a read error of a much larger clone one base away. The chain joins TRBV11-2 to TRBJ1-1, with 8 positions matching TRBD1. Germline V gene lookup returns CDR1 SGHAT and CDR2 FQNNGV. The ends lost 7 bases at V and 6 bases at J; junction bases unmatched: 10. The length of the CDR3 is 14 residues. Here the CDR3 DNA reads TGTGCCAGCATCTCCACGACAGGGGTGGCTGAAGCTTTCTTT. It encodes CASISTTGVAEAFF.

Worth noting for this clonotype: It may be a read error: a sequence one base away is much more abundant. The CDR3 DNA is TGCAGTGCTAGTTTTGGTAGCGGGAACTCCTTAGAGCAGTACTTC. Translating gives CSASFGSGNSLEQYF. This sequence joins TRBV20-1 and TRBJ2-7, with 8 bases aligning to TRBD2. The trim removed 3 bases at V and 7 bases at J, leaving 14 bases unmatched. Looked up from germline, CDR1 is DFQATT and CDR2 is SNEGSKA (reference sequence). The CDR3 spans 15 residues.

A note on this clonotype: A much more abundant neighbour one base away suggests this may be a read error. CDR3: CASSVQGDPYEQYF. CDR3 coding DNA: TGCGCCAGCAGTGTGCAGGGGGACCCCTACGAGCAGTACTTC. This chain connects TRBV10-1 to TRBJ2-7, with 7 bases aligning to TRBD1. The germline V gene has CDR1 WNHNN and CDR2 SYGVQD (reference sequence). V trimming: 4 bases; J trimming: 2 bases; junction bases outside the gene matches: 5. The CDR3 extends over 14 amino acids.

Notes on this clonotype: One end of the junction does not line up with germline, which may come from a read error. The DNA of the CDR3 is TGTGTCGGCAGCTTATCCTCCGCGACAGCCGAGCAATACTTC. It codes for CVGSLSSATAEQYF. The chain has TRBV11-2 and TRBJ2-7; D perhaps matches TRBD1 (5 bases). Germline V lookup: CDR1 SGHAT, CDR2 FQNNGV. This CDR3 comprises 14 residues.

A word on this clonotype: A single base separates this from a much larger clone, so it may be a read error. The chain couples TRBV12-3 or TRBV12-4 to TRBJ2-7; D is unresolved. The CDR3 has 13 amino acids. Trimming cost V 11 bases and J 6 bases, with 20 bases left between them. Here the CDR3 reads CAGVNRVMGEQYF. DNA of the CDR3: TGTGCCGGCGTTAATCGGGTCATGGGCGAGCAGTACTTC.

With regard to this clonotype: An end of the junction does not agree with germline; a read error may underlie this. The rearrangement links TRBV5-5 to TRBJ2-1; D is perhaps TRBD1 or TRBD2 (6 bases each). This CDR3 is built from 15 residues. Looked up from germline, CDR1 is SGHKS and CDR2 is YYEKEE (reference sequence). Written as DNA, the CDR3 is TGTACCAGCAGGCTTGGACTACCTGGGGGCGATGAGCAGTTCTTC. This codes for CTSRLGLPGGDEQFF.

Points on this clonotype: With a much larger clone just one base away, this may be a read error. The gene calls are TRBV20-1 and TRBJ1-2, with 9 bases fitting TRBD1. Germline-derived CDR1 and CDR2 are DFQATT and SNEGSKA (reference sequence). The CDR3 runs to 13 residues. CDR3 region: CNATDRGGYGYTF. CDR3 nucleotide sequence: TGCAATGCGACGGACAGGGGTGGCTATGGCTACACCTTC.

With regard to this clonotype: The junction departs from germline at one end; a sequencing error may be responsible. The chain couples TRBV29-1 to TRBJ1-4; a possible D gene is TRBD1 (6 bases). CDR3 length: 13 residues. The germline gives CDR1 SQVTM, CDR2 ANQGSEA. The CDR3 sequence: CSVISGVNEKLFF. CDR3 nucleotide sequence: TGCAGCGTTATATCAGGGGTGAATGAAAAGCTGTTTTTT.

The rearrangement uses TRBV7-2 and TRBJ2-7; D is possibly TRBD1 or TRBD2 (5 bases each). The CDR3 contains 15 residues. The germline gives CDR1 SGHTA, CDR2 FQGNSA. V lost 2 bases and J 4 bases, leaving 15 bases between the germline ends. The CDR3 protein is CASSLWGDRLYEQYF. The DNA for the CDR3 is TGTGCCAGCAGCTTATGGGGAGACAGATTGTACGAGCAGTACTTC.

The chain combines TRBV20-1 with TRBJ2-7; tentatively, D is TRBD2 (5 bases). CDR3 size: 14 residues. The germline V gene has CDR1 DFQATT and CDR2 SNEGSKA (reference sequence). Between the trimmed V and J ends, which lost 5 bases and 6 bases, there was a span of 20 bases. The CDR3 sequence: CSASQPELGPEQYF. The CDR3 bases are TGCAGTGCTTCACAACCGGAACTAGGACCCGAGCAGTACTTC.

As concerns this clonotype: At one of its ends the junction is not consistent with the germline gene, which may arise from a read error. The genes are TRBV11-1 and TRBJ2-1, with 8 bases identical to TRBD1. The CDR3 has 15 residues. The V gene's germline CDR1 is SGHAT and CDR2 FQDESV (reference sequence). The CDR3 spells CAGSLLGTGFNEQFF. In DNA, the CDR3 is TGTGCCGGCAGCTTGTTAGGGACAGGTTTCAATGAGCAGTTCTTC.